This T cell receptor (beta chain) was captured by sequencing in a study of cytomegalovirus exposure and HLA in healthy donors. General study results and limits: Immune exposure was documented only through CMV serostatus. It was in a later analysis that TCR association rates were seen to vary by HLA locus, highest for DRB1 and lowest for HLA-C.

60 Vbeta and 13 Jbeta primers were used in PCR. TCRdb keeps only in-frame clones here, not all; method: immunoSEQ multiplex PCR. The sample holds 95,000 to 100,000 clones, about four fifths seen once. To note about this clone: No antigen is known for it.

Germline V gives CDR1 SGHRS, CDR2 YFSETQ. V lost 0 bases and J 3 bases, leaving 15 bases between the germline ends. The CDR3 has 16 amino acids. The sample comprised PBMCs. The receptor comes from a human donor in good health. V gene TRBV5-1 combines with J gene TRBJ2-5; D possibly corresponds to TRBD1 (7 bases). CDR3: CASSLDQGGREETQYF. The CDR3 DNA reads TGCGCCAGCAGCTTGGACCAGGGGGGACGAGAAGAGACCCAGTACTTC.